One and the same sample provided the 30 T cell receptor beta chains below, sequenced in a study of cytomegalovirus exposure and HLA in healthy donors. Primers: 60 Vbeta forward and 13 Jbeta reverse. Using immunoSEQ multiplex PCR, the repertoire was profiled, and TCRdb retains in-frame clones only, with some absent. The sample consists of about 200,000 clones, 80% to 85% of them appearing once. Material for sequencing was PBMCs. The source of these receptors is a middle-aged woman in good health and CMV-seronegative.

In its sample, this clone was seen a few times. The chain carries TRBV18 and TRBJ2-3, with 7 bases lining up with TRBD2. The CDR3 totals 15 residues. Per the germline V gene, CDR1 is KGHSH and CDR2 is LQKENI. The junction had 7 bases not matched to a gene; V was cut back by 3 bases and J by 4 bases. The CDR3 DNA is TGTGCCAGCTCACCTAGGCGGGAGCGGGCAGATACGCAGTATTTT. This translates into CASSPRRERADTQYF.

The chain recombines TRBV7-3 with TRBJ1-1; 7 bases are shared with TRBD1. The ends lost 2 bases at V and 6 bases at J; junction bases unmatched: 12. CDR1 and CDR2 from the germline V gene are SGHTA and FQGTGA. This CDR3 contains 16 residues. The CDR3 bases are TGTGCCAGCAGCTTATTGTCACCCACCCAGGGGGCTGAAGCTTTCTTT. This sequence encodes CASSLLSPTQGAEAFF.

This sequence joins TRBV2 and TRBJ1-4; D call uncertain. This CDR3 has 16 amino acids. V was trimmed by 6 bases and J by 4 bases, leaving 18 bases between them. Germline V gives CDR1 SNHLY, CDR2 FYNNEI. The CDR3 sequence: CASSNTAQAINEKLFF. As DNA, the CDR3 is TGTGCCAGCAGCAATACCGCGCAGGCGATTAATGAAAAACTGTTTTTT.

V gene TRBV5-4 combines with J gene TRBJ1-4, with 9 nucleotides matching TRBD1. The V segment lost 0 bases and the J segment 7 bases; nucleotides outside the gene matches: 4. Germline loops: CDR1 SGHNT, CDR2 YYREEE (reference sequence). This CDR3 region has 15 residues. CDR3 protein: CASSLATGGGEKLFF. The CDR3 DNA sequence: TGTGCCAGCAGCTTGGCGACAGGGGGGGGTGAAAAACTGTTTTTT.

The rearrangement joins TRBV5-4 to TRBJ2-1; TRBD2 might be the D (6 bases). Trimming cost V 6 bases and J 6 bases, with 16 bases left between them. The length of the CDR3 is 14 residues. The germline V gene encodes CDR1 SGHNT and CDR2 YYREEE (reference sequence). The CDR3 bases are TGTGCCAGCAAGGGCGGGACCACTTCCAATGAGCAGTTCTTC. Translating it yields CASKGGTTSNEQFF.

J is TRBJ2-3 and V is TRBV10-1; D remains ambiguous. V dropped 4 bases and J dropped 6 bases, with 14 bases sitting between them. Germline V gives CDR1 WNHNN, CDR2 SYGVQD (reference sequence). The CDR3 loop spans 14 amino acids. The CDR3 sequence: CASSAKRLVDTQYF. The CDR3 nucleotides read TGCGCCAGCAGTGCTAAACGGCTAGTGGATACGCAGTATTTT.

The rearrangement joins TRBV9 to TRBJ2-1; 7 bases line up with TRBD2. With 2 bases clipped from V and 8 bases from J, the junction kept 10 bases outside the gene matches. Germline CDR1 SGDLS, CDR2 YYNGEE. This CDR3 region has 15 residues. CDR3 sequence reads: CASSVMSSGGDEQFF. Here the CDR3 DNA reads TGTGCCAGCAGCGTCATGTCTAGCGGAGGGGATGAGCAGTTCTTC.

The chain combines TRBV25-1 with TRBJ2-3, with a weak D call TRBD1 (5 bases). The CDR3 covers 13 residues. Trimming pared 5 bases from V and 5 bases from J, leaving 11 bases between. From germline, CDR1 is MGHDK and CDR2 SYGVNS. The CDR3 loop reads CASSQQELDTQYF. The CDR3 nucleotides are TGTGCCAGCAGTCAACAGGAGCTAGATACGCAGTATTTT.

The rearrangement uses TRBV15 and TRBJ2-1; 7 positions agree with TRBD2. The trim removed 1 base at V and 0 bases at J, leaving 6 bases unmatched. CDR1 is LNHNV and CDR2 is YYDKDF in the germline V gene (reference sequence). CDR3 length: 17 amino acids. The CDR3 reads CATSRVVRGSSYNEQFF. CDR3 coding DNA: TGTGCCACCAGCAGAGTTGTGCGGGGGAGCTCCTACAATGAGCAGTTCTTC. Complete variable domain (other parts from reference TRBV15 and TRBJ2-1): DAMVIQNPRYQVTQFGKPVTLSCSQTLNHNVMYWYQQKSSQAPKLLFHYYDKDFNNEADTPDNFQSRRPNTSFCFLDIRSPGLGDTAMYLCATSRVVRGSSYNEQFFGPGTRLTVL.

This rearrangement joins TRBV2 to TRBJ1-2, with D possibly being TRBD1 (5 bases). The CDR3 runs 13 residues. From germline, CDR1 is SNHLY and CDR2 FYNNEI. V dropped 4 bases and J dropped 1 base, with 7 bases sitting between them. CDR3 in DNA: TGTGCCAGCAGTGTTCAGGGTAACTATGGCTACACCTTC. Its protein is CASSVQGNYGYTF.

V usage is TRBV19 and J usage is TRBJ2-7; D possibly corresponds to TRBD2 (6 bases). Trimming pared 5 bases from V and 0 bases from J, leaving 11 bases between. Germline V gene sequence: CDR1 LNHDA, CDR2 SQIVND (reference sequence). This CDR3 is built from 14 residues. CDR3 protein: CASSERASSYEQYF. For the CDR3, the DNA is TGTGCCAGTAGTGAGCGGGCCAGCTCCTACGAGCAGTACTTC.

This clone was observed a few times. DNA for the CDR3: TGCGCCAGCAGTTCAGGACAGGTTTATCCTGGGGCCAACGTCCTGACTTTC. This gives the protein CASSSGQVYPGANVLTF. V gene TRBV5-1 combines with J gene TRBJ2-6; 7 nucleotides align to TRBD1. The CDR3 consists of 17 residues. Germline trimming cut 5 bases from V and 2 bases from J; bases unmatched to any gene: 10. Looked up from germline, CDR1 is SGHRS and CDR2 is YFSETQ.

The chain carries TRBV18 and TRBJ2-1, with 8 bases fitting TRBD2. The CDR3 is 14 amino acids. Germline V gene lookup returns CDR1 KGHSH and CDR2 LQKENI. The J segment lost 5 bases and the V segment lost 3 bases, leaving 3 bases of the junction unmatched. CDR3 in amino acids: CASSPGLGNNEQFF. CDR3 sequence (DNA): TGTGCCAGCTCACCGGGACTAGGGAACAATGAGCAGTTCTTC. The whole variable domain, remainder taken from reference TRBV18 and TRBJ2-1, is NAGVMQNPRHLVRRRGQEARLRCSPMKGHSHVYWYRQLPEEGLKFMVYLQKENIIDESGMPKERFSAEFPKEGPSILRIQQVVRGDSAAYFCASSPGLGNNEQFFGPGTRLTVL.

CDR3 residues: CASSQVAAISSYEQYF. CDR3 DNA sequence: TGCGCCAGCAGCCAGGTAGCGGCAATCAGCTCCTACGAGCAGTACTTC. This chain uses TRBV4-1 with TRBJ2-7; tentative D call: TRBD2 (6 bases). Trimming took off 3 bases at V and 0 bases at J, with 15 bases between the two ends. The V gene's germline CDR1 is MGHRA and CDR2 YSYEKL. CDR3 length: 16 residues.

The chain couples TRBV5-1 to TRBJ1-1; 7 bases align to TRBD1. CDR1 and CDR2 from the germline V gene are SGHRS and YFSETQ. This CDR3 spans 16 amino acids. V lost 4 bases, J lost 1 base, and 10 bases stayed unmatched. CDR3 amino acids: CASSVDREKANTEAFF. The DNA of the CDR3 is TGCGCCAGCAGCGTTGACAGGGAGAAGGCGAACACTGAAGCTTTCTTT. The entire variable domain, with the rest obtained from reference TRBV5-1 and TRBJ1-1, is as follows: KAGVTQTPRYLIKTRGQQVTLSCSPISGHRSVSWYQQTPGQGLQFLFEYFSETQRNKGNFPGRFSGRQFSNSRSEMNVSTLELGDSALYLCASSVDREKANTEAFFGQGTRLTVV.

The chain couples TRBV15 to TRBJ2-3, with D possibly being TRBD1 (6 bases). CDR3 length: 15 amino acids. Looked up from germline, CDR1 is LNHNV and CDR2 is YYDKDF (reference sequence). Trimming shortened V by 0 bases and J by 1 base, and 8 bases separated the two germline ends. DNA of the CDR3: TGTGCCACCAGCAGAGATGCAGGGGGCACAGATACGCAGTATTTT. Amino acids: CATSRDAGGTDTQYF.

The chain links TRBV23-1 to TRBJ2-1, with TRBD2 matching over 9 bases. TRBV23-1 is given ORF status, its function remaining uncertain. The CDR3 length is 15 residues. V was pared by 3 bases and J by 3 bases, with 3 bases of the junction left unmatched. CDR3 coding DNA: TGCGCCAGCAGTCATCTAGCGGGGCACTACAATGAGCAGTTCTTC. It is translated as CASSHLAGHYNEQFF.

This chain connects TRBV9 to TRBJ1-5; no reliable D call. Deletions cut 3 bases from V and 3 bases from J, with 13 bases between. The CDR3 is 15 residues long. The germline V gene encodes CDR1 SGDLS and CDR2 YYNGEE. CDR3 sequence reads: CASSEAGGPNQPQHF. As DNA, the CDR3 is TGTGCCAGCAGCGAGGCAGGAGGGCCCAATCAGCCCCAGCATTTT.

The chain is built from TRBV5-5 and TRBJ1-1; tentative D call: TRBD1 (5 bases). V lost 2 bases to trimming and J lost 5 bases, with 13 bases between them. In germline, CDR1 is SGHKS, CDR2 YYEKEE (reference sequence). The CDR3 consists of 14 residues. In nucleotides, the CDR3 is TGTGCCAGCAGCTTAGTGGGGGGAAGTACTGAAGCTTTCTTT. Its translation: CASSLVGGSTEAFF.

This chain links TRBV9 with TRBJ2-1; the match to TRBD2 covers 11 bases. The CDR3 totals 17 residues. The germline CDR1 and CDR2 sequences are SGDLS and YYNGEE. Losses at the gene ends were 2 bases for V and 6 bases for J; bases not matched to a gene: 10. The CDR3 reads CASSVASGRFGGNEQFF. Written as DNA, the CDR3 is TGTGCCAGCAGCGTGGCTAGCGGGAGGTTTGGCGGCAATGAGCAGTTCTTC.

The V call is TRBV30, the J call TRBJ1-2, with no clear D. The germline V gene has CDR1 GTSNPN and CDR2 SVGIG (reference sequence). This CDR3 has 16 residues. Trimming pared 1 base from V and 0 bases from J, leaving 15 bases between. The DNA for the CDR3 is TGTGCCTGGAGTGAAACCCCCGGGAACACTAACTATGGCTACACCTTC. Protein product: CAWSETPGNTNYGYTF.

The genes are TRBV19 and TRBJ1-5; TRBD1 might be the D (5 bases). This CDR3 spans 16 amino acids. V was pared by 0 bases and J by 7 bases, with 16 bases between. The V gene's germline CDR1 is LNHDA and CDR2 SQIVND (reference sequence). This CDR3 is CASSIDLWGRSQPQHF. CDR3 in DNA: TGTGCCAGTAGTATAGATCTATGGGGCAGGAGCCAGCCCCAGCATTTT.

The chain is built from TRBV28 and TRBJ2-1, with 10 bases matching TRBD2. V was clipped by 6 bases and J by 6 bases; unmatched bases: 8. CDR3 length: 15 amino acids. CDR1 and CDR2 (germline): MDHEN, SYDVKM. The CDR3, as DNA: TGTGCCAGCAGCGCCCCGGGACTAGCGCGCAATGAGCAGTTCTTC. Residues: CASSAPGLARNEQFF.

The chain combines TRBV27 with TRBJ2-7; 12 nucleotides align to TRBD2. Per the germline V gene, CDR1 is MNHEY and CDR2 is SMNVEV (reference sequence). Trimming removed 4 bases from V and 6 bases from J; junction bases left unmatched: 4. This CDR3 contains 14 residues. The CDR3 loop reads CASSWTSGIGEQYF. CDR3 DNA: TGTGCCAGCAGTTGGACTAGCGGGATCGGCGAGCAGTACTTC.

The V gene is TRBV7-9, the J gene TRBJ1-1, with 9 nucleotides matching TRBD1. The germline V gene encodes CDR1 SEHNR and CDR2 FQNEAQ (reference sequence). Losses at the gene ends were 7 bases for V and 11 bases for J; bases not matched to a gene: 11. This CDR3 has 13 residues. The DNA of the CDR3 is TGTGCCAGCACCCAGGGACAGGGTGTCGATGCTTTCTTT. It specifies CASTQGQGVDAFF.

This chain uses TRBV7-9 with TRBJ2-2, with TRBD1 identical over 10 bases. The germline V gene encodes CDR1 SEHNR and CDR2 FQNEAQ (reference sequence). CDR3 length: 15 amino acids. The V segment lost 5 bases and the J segment 8 bases; nucleotides outside the gene matches: 8. The CDR3 DNA reads as TGTGCCAGCAGCCCAGGACAGGGGGGTACTGGGGAGCTGTTTTTT. It is translated as CASSPGQGGTGELFF.

J is TRBJ1-3 and V is TRBV7-2; the D gene is possibly TRBD1 (5 bases). CDR3 length: 16 amino acids. Between the trimmed V and J ends, which lost 3 bases and 0 bases, there was a span of 12 bases. Germline-derived CDR1 and CDR2 are SGHTA and FQGNSA. In nucleotides, the CDR3 is TGTGCCAGCAGCTTTCAGGGTAAAACCTCTGGAAACACCATATATTTT. It yields the protein CASSFQGKTSGNTIYF.

This chain joins TRBV7-9 and TRBJ1-2; tentatively, D is TRBD1 (5 bases). Germline-derived CDR1 and CDR2 are SEHNR and FQNEAQ (reference sequence). V was clipped by 1 base and J by 4 bases, with 16 bases between them. The CDR3 consists of 16 residues. This CDR3 is CASSLGQFDRAYGYTF. The CDR3 nucleotides are TGTGCCAGCAGCTTAGGACAGTTCGACCGGGCCTATGGCTACACCTTC.

The chain uses TRBV29-1 and TRBJ1-1; D gene ambiguous. Germline-derived CDR1 and CDR2 are SQVTM and ANQGSEA. The CDR3 runs 13 residues. V lost 3 bases and J 4 bases, leaving 12 bases between the germline ends. This chain's CDR3 is CSVEWGGPTEAFF. The CDR3, as DNA: TGCAGCGTTGAGTGGGGAGGACCCACTGAAGCTTTCTTT.

The CDR3 nucleotides read TGTGCCAGATTCGGCAGGCTCCTGTTTTATAGCAATCAGCCCCAGCATTTT. Its translation: CARFGRLLFYSNQPQHF. The chain is built from TRBV21-1 and TRBJ1-5; the table's TRBD1 call for D was not verified on the DNA. TRBV21-1 is marked as a pseudogene. CDR3 length: 17 amino acids.